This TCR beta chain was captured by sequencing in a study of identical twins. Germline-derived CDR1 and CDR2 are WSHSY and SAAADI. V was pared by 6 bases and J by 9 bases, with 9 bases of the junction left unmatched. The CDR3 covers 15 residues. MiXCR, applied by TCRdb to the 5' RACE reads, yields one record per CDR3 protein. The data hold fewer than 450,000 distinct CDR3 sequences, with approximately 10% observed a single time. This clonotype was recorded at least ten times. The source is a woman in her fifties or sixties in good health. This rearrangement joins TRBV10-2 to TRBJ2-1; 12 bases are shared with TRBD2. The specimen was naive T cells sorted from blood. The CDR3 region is CASSQGLAGIGEQFF. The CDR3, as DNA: TGCGCCAGCAGCCAAGGACTAGCGGGAATCGGTGAGCAGTTCTTC.